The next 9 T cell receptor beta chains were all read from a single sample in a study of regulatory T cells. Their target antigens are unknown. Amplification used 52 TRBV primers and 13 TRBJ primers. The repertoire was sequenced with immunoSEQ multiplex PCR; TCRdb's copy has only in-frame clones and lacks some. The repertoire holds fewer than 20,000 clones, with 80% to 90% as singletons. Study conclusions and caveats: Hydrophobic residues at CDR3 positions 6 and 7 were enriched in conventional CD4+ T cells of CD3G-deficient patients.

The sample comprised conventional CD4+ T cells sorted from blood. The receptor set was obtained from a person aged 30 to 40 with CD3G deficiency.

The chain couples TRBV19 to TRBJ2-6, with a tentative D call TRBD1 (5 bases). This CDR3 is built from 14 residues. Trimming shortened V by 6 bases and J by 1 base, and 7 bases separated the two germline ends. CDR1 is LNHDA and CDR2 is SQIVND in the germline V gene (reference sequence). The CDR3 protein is CASSRESGANVLTF. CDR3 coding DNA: TGTGCCAGTAGCAGGGAATCTGGGGCCAACGTCCTGACTTTC.

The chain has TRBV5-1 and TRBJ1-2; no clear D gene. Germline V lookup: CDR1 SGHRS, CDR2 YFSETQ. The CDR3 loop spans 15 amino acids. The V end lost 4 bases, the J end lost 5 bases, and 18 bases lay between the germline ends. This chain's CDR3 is CASSPAVDSHYGYTF. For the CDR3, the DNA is TGCGCCAGCAGCCCAGCCGTTGATAGTCATTATGGCTACACCTTC.

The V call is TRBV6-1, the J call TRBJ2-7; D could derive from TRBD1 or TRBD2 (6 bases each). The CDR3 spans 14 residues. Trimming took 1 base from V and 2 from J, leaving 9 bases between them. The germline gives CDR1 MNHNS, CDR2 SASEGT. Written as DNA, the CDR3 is TGTGCCAGCAGTGAAGGGGGGGCACCCTACGAGCAGTACTTC. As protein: CASSEGGAPYEQYF.

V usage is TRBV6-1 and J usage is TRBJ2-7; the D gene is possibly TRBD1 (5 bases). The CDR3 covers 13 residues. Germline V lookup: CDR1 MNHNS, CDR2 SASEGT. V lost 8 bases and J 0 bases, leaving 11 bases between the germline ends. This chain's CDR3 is CASFQGSSYEQYF. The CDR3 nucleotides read TGTGCCAGCTTTCAGGGAAGCTCCTACGAGCAGTACTTC.

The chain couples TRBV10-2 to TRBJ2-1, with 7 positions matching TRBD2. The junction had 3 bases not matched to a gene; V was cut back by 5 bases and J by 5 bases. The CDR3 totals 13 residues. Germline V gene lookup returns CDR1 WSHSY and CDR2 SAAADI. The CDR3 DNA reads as TGCGCCAGCAGTCGGAGCGGGAACAATGAGCAGTTCTTC. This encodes CASSRSGNNEQFF.

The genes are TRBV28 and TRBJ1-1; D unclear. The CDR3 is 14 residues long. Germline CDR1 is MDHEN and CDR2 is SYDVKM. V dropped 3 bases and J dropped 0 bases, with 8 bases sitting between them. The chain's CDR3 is CASSLTPVNTEAFF. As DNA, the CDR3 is TGTGCCAGCAGTTTGACGCCGGTGAACACTGAAGCTTTCTTT.

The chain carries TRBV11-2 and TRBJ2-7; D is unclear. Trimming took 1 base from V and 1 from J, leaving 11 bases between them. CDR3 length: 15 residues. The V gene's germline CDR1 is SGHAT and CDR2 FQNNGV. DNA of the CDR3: TGTGCCAGCAGCTTAGGGGCGCACAGTTCCTACGAGCAGTACTTC. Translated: CASSLGAHSSYEQYF.

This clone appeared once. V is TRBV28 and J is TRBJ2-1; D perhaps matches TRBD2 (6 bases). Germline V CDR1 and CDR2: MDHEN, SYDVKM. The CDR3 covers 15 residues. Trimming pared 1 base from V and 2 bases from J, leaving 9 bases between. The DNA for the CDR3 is TGTGCCAGCAGTTTATTACGCGGGGCCTACAATGAGCAGTTCTTC. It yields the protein CASSLLRGAYNEQFF.

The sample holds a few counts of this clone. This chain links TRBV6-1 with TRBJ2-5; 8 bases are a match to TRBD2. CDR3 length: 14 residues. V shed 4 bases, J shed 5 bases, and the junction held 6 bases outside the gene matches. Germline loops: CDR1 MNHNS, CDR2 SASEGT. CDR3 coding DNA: TGTGCCAGCAGTGCGGGACTAGTCAGGGAGACCCAGTACTTC. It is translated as CASSAGLVRETQYF.